The clone carrying this T cell receptor beta chain was seen repeatedly, ten times or more. The sample belongs to a study of Ad26.COV2.S vaccination and SARS-CoV-2 variants. The method was immunoSEQ multiplex PCR; TCRdb's version includes in-frame clones alone and lacks a portion of them. The table includes about 350,000 clones, approximately 85% detected once. Treatment in this sample: roughly 19 received Ad26.COV2.S at low or high dose, single or two shots; 5 received placebo; per-sample allocation not given. Specimen acquisition occurred on day 63 following the initial vaccine or placebo injection. The individual, an adult aged 18-55 years, was a donor in Boston. V was cut by 4 bases and J by 1 base, with 11 bases left in between. This CDR3 is built from 14 residues. Per the germline V gene, CDR1 is LGHDT and CDR2 is YNNKEL (reference sequence).

The J gene is TRBJ2-7, the V gene TRBV3-1 (or the pseudogene TRBV3-2); D may match TRBD1 or TRBD2 (6 bases each). The sample consisted of peripheral blood, taken in a trial of Ad26.COV2.S vaccine versus placebo. This clonotype originated in a person between 18 and 60 years old who received the Ad26.COV2.S COVID-19 vaccine or a placebo. Here the CDR3 reads CASSLGGQSYEQYF. The CDR3 region has the DNA TGTGCCAGCAGCCTGGGGGGCCAATCCTACGAGCAGTACTTC.